The 20 T cell receptor beta chains below come from one sample, sequenced in a study of cytomegalovirus exposure and HLA in healthy donors. PCR primers comprised 60 Vbeta and 13 Jbeta primers. Method: immunoSEQ multiplex PCR; TCRdb's copy keeps in-frame clones and lacks some. The sample records some 98,000 clones, about 80% being singletons. The specimen sequenced was PBMCs. The receptors shown here come from a man aged 18 to 29 in good health and CMV-seropositive.

The CDR3 nucleotides are TGTGCCAGCAGCCCGGGGGTCATCAGCTACGAGCAGTACTTC. Its protein is CASSPGVISYEQYF. The V gene is TRBV13, the J gene TRBJ2-7, with D possibly being TRBD2 (6 bases). Germline V lookup: CDR1 PRHDT, CDR2 FYEKMQ (reference sequence). The CDR3 is made up of 14 amino acids. V lost 5 bases to trimming and J lost 3 bases, with 14 bases between them.

V usage is TRBV15 and J usage is TRBJ1-3; D gene uncertain. The CDR3 contains 11 residues. Germline CDR1 LNHNV, CDR2 YYDKDF (reference sequence). Trimming stripped 6 bases from V and 5 bases from J, with 5 bases between. This chain's CDR3 is CATRSRNTIYF. CDR3 in DNA: TGTGCCACCAGGAGTAGAAACACCATATATTTT.

The V call is TRBV30, the J call TRBJ2-4; TRBD2 aligns across 11 bases. The junction had 3 bases not matched to a gene; V was cut back by 5 bases and J by 3 bases. The CDR3 is 14 amino acids. Germline V gene sequence: CDR1 GTSNPN, CDR2 SVGIG (reference sequence). The CDR3 reads CAWGTSGGKNIQYF. The DNA for the CDR3 is TGTGCCTGGGGGACTAGCGGAGGCAAAAACATTCAGTACTTC.

The chain couples TRBV28 to TRBJ2-3; D is possibly TRBD2 (7 bases). This CDR3 has 13 residues. Trimming shortened V by 7 bases and J by 6 bases, and 14 bases separated the two germline ends. Germline CDR1 and CDR2: MDHEN and SYDVKM. In DNA, the CDR3 is TGTGCCAGCATGGGGGGGGGCCGGGATACGCAGTATTTT. It is translated as CASMGGGRDTQYF.

This chain joins TRBV10-2 and TRBJ2-1, with D possibly matching TRBD2 (6 bases). Germline CDR1 is WSHSY and CDR2 is SAAADI. V gave up 6 bases and J gave up 9 bases, with 18 bases separating them. CDR3 length equals 14 residues. Written as DNA, the CDR3 is TGCGCCAGCAGCCCAGGGAGGAGCAATGGTGAGCAGTTCTTC. Translation gives CASSPGRSNGEQFF.

The chain joins TRBV29-1 to TRBJ1-1; D may be TRBD1 (6 bases). The ends were cut back, 4 bases at V and 0 bases at J, with 12 bases in the middle. The V gene's germline CDR1 is SQVTM and CDR2 ANQGSEA. The CDR3 length is 14 residues. DNA of the CDR3: TGCAGCGTTGCACAGGGAAGGGTGAACACTGAAGCTTTCTTT. Its protein product is CSVAQGRVNTEAFF. The full variable domain, in which reference TRBV29-1 and TRBJ1-1 provide the parts outside the CDR3, is SAVISQKPSRDICQRGTSLTIQCQVDSQVTMMFWYRQQPGQSLTLIATANQGSEATYESGFVIDKFPISRPNLTFSTLTVSNMSPEDSSIYLCSVAQGRVNTEAFFGQGTRLTVV.

This chain links TRBV4-1 with TRBJ1-2; tentatively, D is TRBD1 (5 bases). V shed 6 bases and J shed 6 bases, with 29 bases lying between them. CDR3 length: 18 residues. Germline loops: CDR1 MGHRA, CDR2 YSYEKL. CDR3 nucleotide sequence: TGCGCCAGCAGTCGCAGCCAAGGGACGACTAGCAGGCCTAATGGCTACACCTTC. Translated: CASSRSQGTTSRPNGYTF.

In its sample, this clone was seen a few times. The V gene is TRBV6-5, the J gene TRBJ2-4, with TRBD2 matching 8 bases. Germline CDR1 and CDR2: MNHEY and SVGAGI. The CDR3 contains 13 residues. J gave up 8 bases and V 0 bases, and 0 bases lay outside the gene matches. The CDR3, as DNA: TGTGCCAGCAGTTACTCGCGGGGGGACATTCAGTACTTC. This codes for CASSYSRGDIQYF.

The J gene is TRBJ1-1, the V gene TRBV6-4; the D is unclear. The CDR3 is made up of 13 amino acids. The ends were cut back, 3 bases at V and 1 base at J, with 6 bases in the middle. CDR1 and CDR2 (germline): MRHNA, SNTAGT. The CDR3 nucleotides are TGTGCCAGCAGTGAGGAGAGGAACACTGAAGCTTTCTTT. The encoded protein is CASSEERNTEAFF.

This sequence joins TRBV2 and TRBJ2-7; D perhaps matches TRBD1 (5 bases). CDR1 and CDR2 from the germline V gene are SNHLY and FYNNEI. With 6 bases removed from V and 3 bases from J, the gap between germline ends came to 12 bases. The CDR3 is 13 amino acids. As DNA, the CDR3 is TGTGCCAGCAGATGGGGCAGCTACTACGAGCAGTACTTC. Its translation is CASRWGSYYEQYF.

This clone was recorded a few times. The chain couples TRBV6-1 to TRBJ1-3, with D maybe TRBD1 (5 bases). Germline V gene data show CDR1 as MNHNS and CDR2 as SASEGT. The CDR3 runs to 15 residues. Trimming removed 4 bases from V and 0 bases from J, with 10 bases in between. This CDR3 is CASSGTGRSGNTIYF. The CDR3 bases are TGTGCCAGCAGTGGTACAGGTCGCTCTGGAAACACCATATATTTT.

J is TRBJ1-1 and V is TRBV6-1; D ambiguous. CDR3 length: 15 amino acids. V lost 6 bases and J 4 bases, leaving 18 bases between the germline ends. CDR1 and CDR2 from the germline V gene are MNHNS and SASEGT. The CDR3 reads CASSDRAGSSTEAFF. Here the CDR3 DNA reads TGTGCCAGCAGCGACCGGGCGGGGTCTAGCACTGAAGCTTTCTTT.

V gene TRBV9 combines with J gene TRBJ1-6; D is undetermined. Germline V gene sequence: CDR1 SGDLS, CDR2 YYNGEE. The CDR3 has 16 amino acids. Trimming removed 4 bases from V and 3 bases from J, with 14 bases in between. CDR3 DNA sequence: TGTGCCAGCAGCACGGGCGGGGTAGTCTATAATTCACCCCTCCACTTT. Its translation is CASSTGGVVYNSPLHF.

CDR3 sequence reads: CASSNGTGGCADTQYF. CDR3 nucleotides: TGTGCCAGCAGCAACGGGACAGGGGGCTGCGCAGATACGCAGTATTTT. The rearrangement links TRBV21-1 to TRBJ2-3; TRBD1 was called by the table and not checked on the DNA. TRBV21-1 is a pseudogene segment. The CDR3 has 16 residues.

The chain couples TRBV6-1 to TRBJ1-1; possible D gene TRBD1, 5 bases. The CDR3 has 12 residues. Trimming cost V 10 bases and J 0 bases, with 9 bases left between them. CDR1 MNHNS and CDR2 SASEGT come from the germline V gene. The CDR3 DNA is TGTGCCATCCGCAGGGTGAACACTGAAGCTTTCTTT. Its translation: CAIRRVNTEAFF.

The J gene is TRBJ2-3, the V gene TRBV6-1; a weak D match, TRBD2 (5 bases). The CDR3 length is 15 residues. CDR1 and CDR2 from the germline V gene are MNHNS and SASEGT. V lost 0 bases to trimming and J lost 1 base, with 8 bases between them. In DNA, the CDR3 is TGTGCCAGCAGTGAAGCCGTCGGGGGCACAGATACGCAGTATTTT. Its translation: CASSEAVGGTDTQYF.

In this sample, this clone turned up a few times. The chain has TRBV6-1 and TRBJ1-1; tentatively, D is TRBD1 (5 bases). V lost 7 bases, J lost 4 bases, and 13 bases lay in between. The CDR3 length is 13 residues. Per germline, CDR1 MNHNS and CDR2 SASEGT. The CDR3 loop is CASNTGTPTEAFF. In DNA form, the CDR3 reads TGTGCCAGCAATACCGGGACTCCCACTGAAGCTTTCTTT.

The gene calls are TRBV6-4 and TRBJ1-1; D gene ambiguous. This CDR3 region has 13 residues. Germline assignment: CDR1 MRHNA and CDR2 SNTAGT. V was shortened by 6 bases and J by 1 base, with 9 bases between the two germline ends. The CDR3 region has the DNA TGTGCCAGCAGCTTAGTTGAGAACACTGAAGCTTTCTTT. Amino acid sequence: CASSLVENTEAFF.

This clone was counted a single time. The V gene is TRBV5-6, the J gene TRBJ2-7, with 10 bases that match TRBD1. Germline V gene sequence: CDR1 SGHDT, CDR2 YYEEEE. The CDR3 contains 17 residues. V was pared by 4 bases and J by 6 bases, with 16 bases of the junction left unmatched. CDR3 coding DNA: TGTGCCAGCAGCATGCGAAGTTCGGGACAGGGGATTTCCGAGCAGTACTTC. It translates to CASSMRSSGQGISEQYF.

The chain has TRBV7-8 and TRBJ2-3, with D possibly TRBD1 on 6 matching bases. Germline CDR1 reads SGHVS; CDR2 reads FQNEAQ. The CDR3 covers 15 residues. Trimming stripped 4 bases from V and 0 bases from J, with 11 bases between. CDR3: CASSSPGVSTDTQYF. The CDR3 DNA is TGTGCCAGCAGCTCCCCAGGGGTGAGCACAGATACGCAGTATTTT.